This T cell receptor beta chain was profiled in a study of PD-1 blockade in classical Hodgkin lymphoma (TCRdb year 2020). With respect to the entire study: Nivolumab dosing was 3 mg/kg intravenously every 2 weeks, continuing until either disease progression or unacceptable toxicity. The study used TCR beta sequencing and CyTOF to define a peripheral blood immune signature of response to PD-1 blockade in classical Hodgkin lymphoma. Here is what the overall study found, with its caveats: A significant rise by C4D1 was seen in CD4+ but not CD8+ TCR diversity (p=0.0027 vs p=0.16), with the rise being most apparent in complete responders (p=0.02). Newly diagnosed patients were reported to have lower baseline TCR diversity than healthy donors, and relapsed/refractory patients were reported to have lower baseline TCR diversity still. Only a single clinical trial cohort was studied, and what caused the repertoire differences, possibly disease activity or prior therapy, remained undefined. Lower diversity was observed in patients in whom nivolumab was started less than 1 year after ASCT, and these patients were excluded from later analyses so that confounding by immune reconstitution would be avoided. Trial patients with a complete response had baseline diversity similar to that of newly diagnosed patients, while partial responders and progressors had significantly lower diversity.

Per the publication, the time point label means: cycle 2 day 1 (C2D1) of nivolumab. Relapse after autologous stem cell transplantation had occurred in all trial patients, and cohorts A, B and C were distinguished by prior brentuximab vedotin exposure. The trial cohort comprised fewer than 65 patients with relapsed/refractory classical Hodgkin lymphoma whose best overall responses were complete response, partial response or progressive disease. In the multi-cohort phase II CheckMate 205 trial, trial patients received single-agent nivolumab. An independent review committee assessed best overall response by applying the 2007 International Working Group response criteria. PBMCs from the trial were collected at three points: immediately before nivolumab initiation (C1D1), and during therapy at cycle 2 day 1 and cycle 4 day 1. After peripheral blood was drawn into 8 mL Vacutainer Cell Preparation Tubes, PBMCs were isolated by centrifugation and then cryopreserved.

Of note for this clone: This receptor's antigen is unknown. Per-base quality was not reported, and no clone a single base away is much larger than it.

Its CDR3 holds 16 amino acids, cysteine through phenylalanine. Only the CDR3 part of the read is kept: 48 bases, read in frame from the first base. V loses 4 bases of germline sequence and J loses 1 base, and the interval between the two ends is 14 bases. CDR1 and CDR2 (SNHLY, FYNNEI) derive from the germline V gene. The Qiagen DNeasy kit was used to extract genomic DNA from unsorted PBMCs and from the negatively selected CD4+ and CD8+ fractions. TCR beta CDR3 regions were amplified by immunoSEQ multiplex PCR using primers annealing to V and J segments. A synthetic immune receptor repertoire was used to minimize amplification bias, and remaining bias was computationally removed after sequencing. The study's own analysis went as follows. Custom Python scripts were used to quantify repertoire diversity as the Shannon entropy index. Unsorted, CD4+ and CD8+ repertoires were analyzed separately, except in combined analyses where CD4+ and CD8+ sequences were merged in silico. Clonal expansion was defined as at least a 2-fold frequency increase after treatment relative to C1D1, with a pseudocount of 0.5 for undetected baseline clones. Singleton clones were defined as clones with 0 or 1 copy at C1D1, and non-singleton clones were defined as clones with 2 or more copies. By matching protein sequences in sorted samples from the same patient, clones expanded in unsorted samples were annotated as CD4+, CD8+ or unknown. Wilcoxon tests were applied to paired samples to test diversity changes from C1D1 to C4D1. The table was pulled from immuneACCESS by TCRdb, which kept in-frame rearrangements only. Such tables lose some clones; where checked, under half of the loss comes from unresolved V genes, and the rest has no known cause. V, J and clone size are taken as reported in that table, and D and trimming were inferred from the DNA itself. The sample records 90,000 to 120,000 clones, roughly nine tenths of which are singletons. The ten most abundant clones make up 15% to 20% of the sample.

Sequencing used peripheral blood mononuclear cells (PBMCs), obtained before the second cycle of nivolumab. The origin of this receptor is a human donor with classical Hodgkin lymphoma. The chain was built from TRBV2 and TRBJ1-5; confidence is insufficient to name the D gene. The nucleotides are TGTGCCAGCAGTGTGAACAGTCTTGGGAGCAATCAGCCCCAGCATTTT. This is translated as CASSVNSLGSNQPQHF.